The clone carrying this T cell receptor beta chain was recorded once. The protocol was immunoSEQ multiplex PCR, while the TCRdb copy is restricted to in-frame clones and leaves out a portion. The sample lists about 190,000 clones; 90% were seen once. The sample originates from a study of blood T cell repertoires in COVID-19. Germline CDR1 reads SGHTA; CDR2 reads FQGNSA. The J segment lost 1 base and the V segment lost 0 bases, leaving 5 bases of the junction unmatched. This CDR3 spans 17 amino acids. The receptor was isolated from a middle-aged man with acute or convalescent COVID-19. Specimen: peripheral blood. V gene TRBV7-2 combines with J gene TRBJ2-3; 9 bases map to TRBD2. This CDR3 reads CASSLAQRGVRTDTQYF. The CDR3 DNA is TGTGCCAGCAGCTTAGCGCAGCGGGGGGTCCGCACAGATACGCAGTATTTT.